Sequencing of this TCR beta chain was carried out in a study of cytomegalovirus exposure and HLA in healthy donors. Each donor was nominally healthy when sampled (though unrecorded immune exposures were likely). This PCR relied on a set of 60 Vbeta primers and 13 Jbeta primers. Clones were sequenced by immunoSEQ multiplex PCR, and TCRdb holds only the in-frame ones, with some missing. Seen here are 200,000 to 250,000 clones, 70% to 90% observed once, and the top ten hold around 0.22%. Germline CDR1 reads SGDLS; CDR2 reads YYNGEE. The CDR3 is 12 residues long. The V end lost 4 bases, the J end lost 4 bases, and 8 bases lay between the germline ends.

This chain uses TRBV9 with TRBJ1-2; D perhaps matches TRBD1 (5 bases). The sequence came from a girl aged 2 to 9 in good health and CMV-seronegative. Sequencing was carried out using PBMCs. DNA for the CDR3: TGTGCCAGCAGCAACCAGGGCTATGGCTACACCTTC. Its protein product is CASSNQGYGYTF.